This T cell receptor beta chain was documented in a study of regulatory T cells in long-lasting Graves disease. The CDR3 has 15 residues. Germline V lookup: CDR1 MNHEY, CDR2 SMNVEV (reference sequence). V trimming: 6 bases; J trimming: 0 bases; junction bases outside the gene matches: 7. Whole-study results and caveats: Analyses excluded thyroid tissue, covering peripheral blood alone.

Regarding time point: newly diagnosed GD, antithyroid drugs for less than 3 months. PBMC-derived RNA was used for the TCR library. This clonotype occurred a few times. Its target is not known. Arm-PCR of CDR3 regions and iRepertoire HTBI primers were used to build TCR beta libraries. Each CDR3 protein gets one entry after TCRdb re-called the multiplex PCR reads with MiXCR. The sample lists some 460,000 distinct CDR3 sequences; roughly 17% were seen once. A further study also used this sample, focusing on T cells in Graves' hyperthyroidism and ophthalmopathy. As that report states: Lactation, pregnancy, other autoimmune disease or uncontrolled infection excluded patients. Initially, a first-round RT-PCR of the TCR CDR3 employed the HTBI primer set. Among clonotypes expanded in thyroid above 0.001, most were also found in blood.

The chain couples TRBV27 to TRBJ2-7; 8 bases map to TRBD2. This clonotype originated in a man in his forties with Graves disease. This sample comprised peripheral blood mononuclear cells (PBMCs), obtained at new diagnosis, from a patient treated with antithyroid drugs. CDR3 nucleotide sequence: TGTGCCAGCAGGTATAGCGGGGCGAGCTCCTACGAGCAGTACTTC. This encodes CASRYSGASSYEQYF.